The T cell receptor beta chain under discussion was sequenced for a study of T cells after posttransplantation cyclophosphamide. Sequencing was performed with immunoSEQ multiplex PCR; in TCRdb, only in-frame clones are kept and a portion is missing. This sample has 15,000 or so clones, with approximately 90% found just once. CDR3 length equals 14 residues. With 5 bases clipped from V and 4 bases from J, the junction kept 6 bases outside the gene matches. Looked up from germline, CDR1 is MDHEN and CDR2 is SYDVKM. Treatment was busulfan-fludarabine conditioning, a marrow graft, and cyclophosphamide on days +3 and +4.

Sequencing was performed on CD4+ T cells sorted from blood, taken after allogeneic stem cell transplant with posttransplant cyclophosphamide. This clonotype was sampled from a male patient aged 55 to 69 who received an allogeneic stem cell transplant from a related donor and was CMV-positive. Some of these T cells may belong to the graft donor. The chain employs TRBV28 and TRBJ1-2; 8 nucleotides line up with TRBD1. The CDR3 spells CASSLSDRAYGYTF. In DNA form, the CDR3 reads TGTGCCAGCAGTCTCTCGGACAGGGCCTATGGCTACACCTTC.